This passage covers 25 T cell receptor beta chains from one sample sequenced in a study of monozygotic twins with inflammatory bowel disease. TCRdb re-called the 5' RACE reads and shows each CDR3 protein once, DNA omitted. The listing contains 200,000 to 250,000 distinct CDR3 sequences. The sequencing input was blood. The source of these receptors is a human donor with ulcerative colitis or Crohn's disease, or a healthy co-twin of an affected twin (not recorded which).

CDR3 amino acids: CASSQSSGLIQETQYF. This sequence joins TRBV16 and TRBJ2-5; with no DNA, the TCRdb D assignment of TRBD2 cannot be verified. The CDR3 runs to 16 residues. The germline gives CDR1 KGHSY, CDR2 FQNENV.

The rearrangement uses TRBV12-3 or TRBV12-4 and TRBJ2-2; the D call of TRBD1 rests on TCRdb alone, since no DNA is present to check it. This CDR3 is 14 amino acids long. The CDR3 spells CASSDRGQVRELFF.

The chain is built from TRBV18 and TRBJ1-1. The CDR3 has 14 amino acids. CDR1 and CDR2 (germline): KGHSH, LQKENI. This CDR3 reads CASSPDGVNTEAFF.

The CDR3 loop reads CSARDRTSGRQEFF. The chain uses TRBV20-1 and TRBJ2-1; checking the TCRdb D call of TRBD2 is not possible without DNA. The CDR3 is 14 amino acids. Germline CDR1 is DFQATT and CDR2 is SNEGSKA (reference sequence).

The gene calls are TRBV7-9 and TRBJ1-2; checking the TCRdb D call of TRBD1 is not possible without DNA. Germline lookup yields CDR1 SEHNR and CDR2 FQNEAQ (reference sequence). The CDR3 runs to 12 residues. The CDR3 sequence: CASSFGTGGYTF.

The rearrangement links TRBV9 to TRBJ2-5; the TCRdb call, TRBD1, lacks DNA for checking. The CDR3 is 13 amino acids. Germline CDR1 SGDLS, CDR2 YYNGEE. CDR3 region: CASSVEQGQTQYF.

Here the CDR3 reads CASSPIQGASYNEQFF. The chain joins TRBV5-1 to TRBJ2-1. The CDR3 totals 16 residues. Germline V lookup: CDR1 SGHRS, CDR2 YFSETQ.

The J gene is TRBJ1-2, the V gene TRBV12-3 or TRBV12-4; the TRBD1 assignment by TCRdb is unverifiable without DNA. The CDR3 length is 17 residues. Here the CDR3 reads CASSLRLGGQPHYGYTF.

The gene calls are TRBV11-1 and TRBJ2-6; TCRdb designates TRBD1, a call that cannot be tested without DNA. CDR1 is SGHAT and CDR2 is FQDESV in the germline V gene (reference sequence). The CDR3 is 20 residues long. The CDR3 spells CASSRWTGGFNHSGANVLTF.

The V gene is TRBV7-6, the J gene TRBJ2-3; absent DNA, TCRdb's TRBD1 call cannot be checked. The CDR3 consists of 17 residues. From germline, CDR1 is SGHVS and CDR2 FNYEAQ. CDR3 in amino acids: CASSFWSAGGEPDTQYF.

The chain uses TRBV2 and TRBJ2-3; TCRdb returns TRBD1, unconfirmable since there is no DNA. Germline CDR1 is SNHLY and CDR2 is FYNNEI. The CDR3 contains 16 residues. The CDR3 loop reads CASGNPAALSTDTQYF.

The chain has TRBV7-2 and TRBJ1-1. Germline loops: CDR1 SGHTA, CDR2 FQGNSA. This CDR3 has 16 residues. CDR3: CASSDGTSGGYTEAFF.

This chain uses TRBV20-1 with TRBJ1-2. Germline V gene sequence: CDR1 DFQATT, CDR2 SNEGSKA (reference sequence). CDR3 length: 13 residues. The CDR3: CSARDRLNYGYTF.

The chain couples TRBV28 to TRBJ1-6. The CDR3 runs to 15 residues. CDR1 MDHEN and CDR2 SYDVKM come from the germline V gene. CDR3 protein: CASSLPEYREFTLHF.

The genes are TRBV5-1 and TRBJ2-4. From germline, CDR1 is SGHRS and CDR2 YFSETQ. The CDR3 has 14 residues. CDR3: CASSLAVAKNIQYF.

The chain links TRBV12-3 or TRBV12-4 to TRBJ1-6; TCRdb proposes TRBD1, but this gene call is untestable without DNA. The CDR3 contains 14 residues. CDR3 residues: CASRGTGDNSPLHF.

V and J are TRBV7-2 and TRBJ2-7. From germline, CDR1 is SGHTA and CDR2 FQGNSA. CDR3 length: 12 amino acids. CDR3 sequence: CASSSVSYEQYF.

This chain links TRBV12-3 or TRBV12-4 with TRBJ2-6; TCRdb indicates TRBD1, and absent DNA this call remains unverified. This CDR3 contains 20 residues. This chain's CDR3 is CASSSNTGSIPGAGANVLTF.

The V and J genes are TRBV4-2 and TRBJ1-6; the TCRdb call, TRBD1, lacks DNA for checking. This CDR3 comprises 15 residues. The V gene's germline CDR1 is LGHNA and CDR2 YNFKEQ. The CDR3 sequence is CASSQPTGGYSPLHF.

CDR3 residues: CASTQDRGSNQPQHF. J is TRBJ1-5 and V is TRBV2; TCRdb outputs TRBD1, but without DNA this stays unchecked. CDR1 is SNHLY and CDR2 is FYNNEI in the germline V gene. The CDR3 loop spans 15 amino acids.

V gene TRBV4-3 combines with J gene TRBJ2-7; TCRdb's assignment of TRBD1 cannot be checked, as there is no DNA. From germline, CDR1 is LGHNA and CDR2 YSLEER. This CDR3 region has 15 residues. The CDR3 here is CASSQAAGDSYEQYF.

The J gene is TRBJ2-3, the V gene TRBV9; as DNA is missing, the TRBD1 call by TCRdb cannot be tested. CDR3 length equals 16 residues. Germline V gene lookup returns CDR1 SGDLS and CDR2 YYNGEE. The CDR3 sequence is CASSVAGTGPTDTQYF. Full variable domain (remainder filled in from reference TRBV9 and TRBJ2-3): DSGVTQTPKHLITATGQRVTLRCSPRSGDLSVYWYQQSLDQGLQFLIQYYNGEERAKGNILERFSAQQFPDLHSELNLSSLELGDSALYFCASSVAGTGPTDTQYFGPGTRLTVL.

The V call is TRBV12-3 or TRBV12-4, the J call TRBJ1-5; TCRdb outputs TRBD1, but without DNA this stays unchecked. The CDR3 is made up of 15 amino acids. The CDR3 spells CASSLRQGGNQPQHF.

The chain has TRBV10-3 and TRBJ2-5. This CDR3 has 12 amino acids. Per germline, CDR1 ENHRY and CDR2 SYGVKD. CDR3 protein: CAISDLQETQYF.

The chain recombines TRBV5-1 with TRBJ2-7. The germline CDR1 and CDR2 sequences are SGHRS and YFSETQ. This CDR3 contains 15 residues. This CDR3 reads CASSLGGLSSYEQYF.